This TCR beta chain comes out of a study of T cell responses to AZD1222 COVID-19 vaccine. Study results and limitations: Repertoires were obtained only post-peak T cell response. Close to half of all spike-specific TCRs reportedly target regions of the variants that are unmutated. Donors were chiefly white British, with a greater number of females, and clonal diversity was perhaps underestimated.

CDR1 LGHNA and CDR2 YSLEER come from the germline V gene. CDR3 length: 13 amino acids. J gave up 4 bases and V 4 bases, and 4 bases lay outside the gene matches. Generated by immunoSEQ multiplex PCR, the TCRdb table keeps only in-frame clones and is missing some. This table has about 70,000 clones, roughly four fifths appearing once. To note about this clone: Its cognate antigen is unknown.

This material consisted of peripheral blood, taken 28 days after the second AZD1222 dose. The source of this sequence is an adult who received the AZD1222 COVID-19 vaccine. The V call is TRBV4-3, the J call TRBJ2-7; 7 bases line up with TRBD1. CDR3 sequence (DNA): TGCGCCAGCAGCCCAGACAGGGCTTACGAGCAGTACTTC. Protein sequence: CASSPDRAYEQYF.